This TCR beta chain was observed in a study of Graves' ophthalmopathy and Graves' hyperthyroidism listed by TCRdb under 2018. Regarding the study in general: Peripheral blood was collected at initial diagnosis, prior to any treatment. To tell Graves' ophthalmopathy apart from Graves' hyperthyroidism, and to predict which patients would progress to ophthalmopathy, the study relied on TCR beta repertoire signatures. In total, around 140 blood samples were TCR-sequenced: around 42 ophthalmopathy, around 75 hyperthyroidism and some 17 hyperthyroidism-to-ophthalmopathy patients. To explore V-J signatures that separate ophthalmopathy from hyperthyroidism, a discovery set of about a hundred patients was enrolled, consisting of approximately 45 with ophthalmopathy and 57 with stable hyperthyroidism. An independent validation cohort was composed of 18 hyperthyroidism patients and 17 patients who later progressed from hyperthyroidism to ophthalmopathy. T-cell repertoires of thyroid tissue and blood were compared in about 6 hyperthyroidism patients. Following sampling, methimazole starting at 30 mg daily was administered to hyperthyroidism patients, and high-dose intravenous methylprednisolone was administered to ophthalmopathy patients. The full study reports these points: Most expanded thyroid clonotypes with frequency above 0.001 were also detected in blood, suggesting blood repertoires may reflect the thyroid immune response. No statistical method was used to set the sample size in advance, and the investigators knew which group each participant was assigned to. In cross-validation, the 13-signature model distinguished ophthalmopathy from stable hyperthyroidism with just over 85% sensitivity and 81.08% specificity, while in the test set the corresponding values were about 79% and 69%. In validation, the model predicted ophthalmopathy progression with about 70% sensitivity and roughly 72% specificity; 12 predicted patients were CT-confirmed with GO in a median of about 7.1 months.

The germline V end is reduced by 8 bases and the J end by 6 bases; junction bases left unmatched: 23. The CDR3 runs 18 residues from the cysteine to the phenylalanine. Here the CDR3 DNA is all that survives: 54 bases in frame from base 1. CDR1 and CDR2 are read off the germline V gene as MGHDK and SYGVNS. The ophthalmopathy patients had moderately to severely active disease, with a Clinical Activity Score of 3 or higher, a NOSPECS grade of 4 or higher, and a disease duration of less than 3 months. Anyone with other autoimmune diseases, uncontrolled infections, pregnancy or lactation was excluded from the study. Diagnosis relied on clinical symptoms, serum thyroxine, TRAb, thyroid ultrasound and orbital computed tomography. Ficoll-Paque density gradient centrifugation was used to isolate PBMCs from around 9.1 ml of fresh peripheral blood. Total RNA was extracted with Trizol reagent and quality-checked on an Agilent 2100 Bioanalyzer.

In the case of this clonotype: What this receptor recognizes is not known. Base qualities are not at hand, and no much larger clone is one base apart.

TCR beta CDR3 regions were amplified from RNA transcripts for repertoire sequencing. The first round of RT-PCR was done with HTBI primers and the Qiagen OneStep RT-PCR kit, and was followed by a second round of multiplex PCR, then size selection and purification. Libraries were sequenced paired-end with 100 bp reads on an Illumina HiSeq2000. As for the authors' bioinformatics: SOAPnuke was used to process the reads, throwing out any read that had adapters, had uncalled bases, had a mean Phred below 15, or lacked an exact constant-primer or identifier match. High-quality paired reads were merged with COPE v1.2.5. Clonotypes were defined as unique nucleotide sequences and were aligned to IMGT TRB V, D and J references using MiTCR v1.1. The analysis was limited to V-J combinations with a frequency above 0.0001, which together covered 99% to 99.2% of repertoires. A TCR clonal expansion and chaos score per V-J combination was defined as the ratio of F50 clonal expansion to chaos observed in the TCRdist matrix. Welch's t-statistics and random forest were used to reduce features to 13 V-J combinations, which were fed into a naive Bayes classifier. Thyroid-blood repertoire similarity was quantified with the Morisita-Horn index. TCRdb handled the public reads itself, with Q25 trimming in fastp and clone calling in MiXCR, and kept productive beta chains. Every entry covers one CDR3 protein and lists the most common genes and DNA from its rows. It is TCRdb's table, rather than the study itself, that gives the V and J calls and clone size. This sample has hundreds of thousands of distinct CDR3 sequences in its table, and more than 40% of those were observed once. Over 2.5% of the sample is taken by the ten largest.

Sequencing was carried out using peripheral blood. The chain employs TRBV25-1 and TRBJ1-1; TRBD1 aligns with 8 central bases. The sequence came from an adult man with Graves' ophthalmopathy. The DNA sequence is as follows: TGTGCCAGCTCACCCCTTTCCCCTGGCCGACAGGGGTCGTCTGAAGCTTTCTTT. Its translation reads: CASSPLSPGRQGSSEAFF.